This is a list of T cell receptor beta chains from one sample in a study of response to subunit inactivated influenza vaccine. One entry per CDR3 protein results from TCRdb running MiXCR on the RT-PCR reads. This sample yields more than 450,000 distinct CDR3 sequences, of which under 9% are seen a single time; 10% to 15% belongs to the top ten. The specimen comprised PBMCs from blood, sampled less than 30 months after vaccination. These receptor sequences come from a man between 50 and 69 years old who received an inactivated influenza vaccine. Both conserved end residues are part of each CDR3. Fields, in order: clone size, CDR3 length, J gene, D gene, V gene, CDR3 protein, CDR3 DNA. A D gene is named only where the DNA matches it firmly. Rows give clone size only sometimes, using once, few, many, or a class for an expanded clone.

size: few
length: 15
J: TRBJ2-5
D: TRBD1
V: TRBV12-3/TRBV12-4
CDR3: CASSFGTVIQETQYF
DNA: TGTGCCAGCAGTTTTGGGACAGTAATACAAGAGACCCAGTACTTC

size: .
length: 15
J: TRBJ2-3
D: TRBD2
V: TRBV5-1
CDR3: CASSDTSGSPDTQYF
DNA: TGCGCCAGCAGCGATACTAGCGGGAGCCCGGATACGCAGTATTTT

size: few
length: 14
J: TRBJ2-5
D: .
V: TRBV11-2
CDR3: CASSLEGAQETQYF
DNA: TGTGCCAGCAGCTTAGAGGGAGCCCAAGAGACCCAGTACTTC

size: few
length: 14
J: TRBJ1-4
D: TRBD1
V: TRBV10-1
CDR3: CASSERRTGAKLFF
DNA: TGCGCCAGCAGTGAACGCCGGACAGGGGCAAAACTGTTTTTT

size: .
length: 15
J: TRBJ2-6
D: TRBD1
V: TRBV10-3
CDR3: CASWDRVTGANVLTF
DNA: TGTGCCAGCTGGGACAGGGTAACTGGGGCCAACGTCCTGACTTTC

size: .
length: 15
J: TRBJ2-6
D: .
V: TRBV9
CDR3: CASSPFVSGANVLTF
DNA: TGTGCCAGCAGCCCCTTCGTCTCTGGGGCCAACGTCCTGACTTTC

size: .
length: 14
J: TRBJ2-5
D: .
V: TRBV3-1
CDR3: CASSPHRDGSPPHF
DNA: TGTGCCAGCAGCCCGCACCGGGACGGATCTCCACCCCACTTC

size: .
length: 15
J: TRBJ2-7
D: .
V: TRBV6-1
CDR3: CASSGRQVQKYEQYF
DNA: TGTGCCAGCAGTGGACGACAGGTGCAAAAGTACGAGCAGTACTTC

size: many
length: 11
J: TRBJ1-6
D: .
V: TRBV2
CDR3: CASTQNSPLHF
DNA: TGTGCCAGCACGCAGAATTCACCCCTCCACTTT

size: .
length: 17
J: TRBJ2-1
D: TRBD1
V: TRBV6-2/TRBV6-3
CDR3: CASSYPSTGVRNNEQFF
DNA: TGTGCCAGCAGTTACCCTAGTACAGGGGTACGAAACAATGAGCAGTTCTTC

size: many
length: 13
J: TRBJ2-3
D: .
V: TRBV5-1
CDR3: CASMPGPPDTQYF
DNA: TGCGCCAGCATGCCGGGGCCTCCAGATACGCAGTATTTT

size: few
length: 18
J: TRBJ1-4
D: .
V: TRBV3-1
CDR3: CASSQDDLHPSEREKLFF
DNA: TGTGCCAGCAGCCAAGATGACCTCCACCCGTCAGAAAGGGAAAAACTGTTTTTT

size: .
length: 12
J: TRBJ2-1
D: .
V: TRBV3-1
CDR3: CASSQTRDEQFF
DNA: TGTGCCAGCAGCCAGACTAGGGATGAGCAGTTCTTC

size: .
length: 15
J: TRBJ2-5
D: .
V: TRBV4-2
CDR3: CASSKALPGAETQYF
DNA: TGTGCCAGCAGTAAGGCCCTACCGGGGGCAGAGACCCAGTACTTC

size: .
length: 14
J: TRBJ2-4
D: TRBD1
V: TRBV28
CDR3: CASSPPDRGNIQYF
DNA: TGTGCCAGCAGTCCCCCGGACAGGGGTAACATTCAGTACTTC

size: many
length: 19
J: TRBJ2-7
D: TRBD1
V: TRBV29-1
CDR3: CSVERSFGTGGTGASEQYF
DNA: TGCAGCGTTGAGAGAAGCTTCGGGACAGGGGGCACCGGGGCGTCCGAGCAGTACTTC

size: many
length: 15
J: TRBJ1-4
D: .
V: TRBV7-9
CDR3: CASSLVIATNEKLFF
DNA: TGTGCCAGCAGCTTAGTCATTGCAACTAATGAAAAACTGTTTTTT

size: .
length: 13
J: TRBJ2-1
D: .
V: TRBV20-1
CDR3: CSAKDRLYNEQFF
DNA: TGCAGTGCTAAGGACAGACTTTACAATGAGCAGTTCTTC

size: few
length: 14
J: TRBJ1-2
D: .
V: TRBV6-1
CDR3: CASSLNAANYGYTF
DNA: TGTGCCAGCAGCCTGAACGCTGCTAACTATGGCTACACCTTC

size: few
length: 16
J: TRBJ2-7
D: .
V: TRBV28
CDR3: CASSSYRRRATYEQYF
DNA: TGTGCCAGCAGTTCCTATCGCCGCAGGGCGACCTACGAGCAGTACTTC

size: many
length: 14
J: TRBJ2-3
D: .
V: TRBV6-1
CDR3: CASNPRLTTDTQYF
DNA: TGTGCCAGCAACCCCCGGCTCACTACAGATACGCAGTATTTT

size: many
length: 19
J: TRBJ2-5
D: .
V: TRBV11-2
CDR3: CASSLDRKIAGQNKETQYF
DNA: TGTGCCAGCAGCTTAGATCGGAAAATAGCGGGACAGAATAAAGAGACCCAGTACTTC

size: .
length: 14
J: TRBJ2-1
D: .
V: TRBV20-1
CDR3: CSAREESSYNEQFF
DNA: TGCAGTGCTAGAGAAGAGAGCTCCTACAATGAGCAGTTCTTC